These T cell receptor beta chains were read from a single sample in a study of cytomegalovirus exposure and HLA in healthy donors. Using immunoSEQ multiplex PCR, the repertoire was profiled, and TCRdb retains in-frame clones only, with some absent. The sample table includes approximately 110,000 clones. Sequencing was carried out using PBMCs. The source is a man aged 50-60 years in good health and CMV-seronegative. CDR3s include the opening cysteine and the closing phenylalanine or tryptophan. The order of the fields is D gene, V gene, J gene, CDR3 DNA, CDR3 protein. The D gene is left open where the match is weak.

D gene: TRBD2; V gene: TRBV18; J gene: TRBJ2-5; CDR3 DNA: TGTGCCAGCTCACCGGGACTAGCGAGTCAAGAGACCCAGTACTTC; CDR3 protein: CASSPGLASQETQYF
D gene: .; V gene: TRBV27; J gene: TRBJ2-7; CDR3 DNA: TGTGCCAGCAGTCTCTGGGACAAGCCCTACGAGCAGTACTTC; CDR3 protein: CASSLWDKPYEQYF
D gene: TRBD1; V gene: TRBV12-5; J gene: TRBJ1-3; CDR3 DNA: TGTGCTAGTGGCGGGACAGGGGGCGCTTCCCGCTCTGGAAACACCATATATTTT; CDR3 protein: CASGGTGGASRSGNTIYF
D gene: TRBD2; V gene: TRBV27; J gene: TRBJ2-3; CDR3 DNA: TGTGCCAGCAGTCCTTCGGGGGGACCTACTGATACGCAGTATTTT; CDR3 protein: CASSPSGGPTDTQYF
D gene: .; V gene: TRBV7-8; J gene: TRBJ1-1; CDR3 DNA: TGTGCCAGCAGCTTAGTTGGGCAGGGTTTCACTGAAGCTTTCTTT; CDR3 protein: CASSLVGQGFTEAFF
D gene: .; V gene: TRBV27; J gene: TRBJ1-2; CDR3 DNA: TGTGCCAGCAGTTCTACAGGAAACTATGGCTACACCTTC; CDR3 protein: CASSSTGNYGYTF
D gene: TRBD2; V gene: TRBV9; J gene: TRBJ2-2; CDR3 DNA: TGTGCCAGCAGCGTTCCAGCGGGGGGGCCAGACACCGGGGAGCTGTTTTTT; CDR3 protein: CASSVPAGGPDTGELFF
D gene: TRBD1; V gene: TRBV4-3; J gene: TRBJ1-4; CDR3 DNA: TGCGCCAGCAGCCGGGACAGGGAATTGCAAAAACTGTTTTTT; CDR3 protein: CASSRDRELQKLFF
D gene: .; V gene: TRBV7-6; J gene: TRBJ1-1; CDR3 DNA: TGTGCCAGCAGCTTAACCGCGGGGGTCCATTCTGAAGCTTTCTTT; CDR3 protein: CASSLTAGVHSEAFF
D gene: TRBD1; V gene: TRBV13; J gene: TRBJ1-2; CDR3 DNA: TGTGCCAGCAGAGATACAGGGGTGCGGGGCGGTGGCTACACCTTC; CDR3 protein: CASRDTGVRGGGYTF
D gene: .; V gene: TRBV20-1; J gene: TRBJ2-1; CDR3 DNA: TGCAGTCGCCGAGGCAATGAGCAGTTCTTC; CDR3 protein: CSRRGNEQFF
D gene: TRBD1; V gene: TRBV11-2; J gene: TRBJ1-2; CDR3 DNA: TGTGCCAGCAGCTTAGCGCAGGGGGCGCATTATGGCTACACCTTC; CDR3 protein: CASSLAQGAHYGYTF
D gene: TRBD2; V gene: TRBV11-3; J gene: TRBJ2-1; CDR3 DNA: TGTGCCAGCAGCTTAGTGTTGGGACTAGCGGGATCCAATGAGCAGTTCTTC; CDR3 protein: CASSLVLGLAGSNEQFF
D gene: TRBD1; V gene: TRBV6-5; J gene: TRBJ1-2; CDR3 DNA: TGTGCCAGCAGCAATACAGGGGGCGACGGCTACACCTTC; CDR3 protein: CASSNTGGDGYTF
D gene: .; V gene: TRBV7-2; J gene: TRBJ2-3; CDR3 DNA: TGTGCCAGCACCCGGGGGGCAGGCTCAGATACGCAGTATTTT; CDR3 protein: CASTRGAGSDTQYF
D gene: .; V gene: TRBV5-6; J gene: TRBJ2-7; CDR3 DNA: TGTGCCAGCAGCCCCTGGGCGACCTACGAGCAGTACTTC; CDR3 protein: CASSPWATYEQYF
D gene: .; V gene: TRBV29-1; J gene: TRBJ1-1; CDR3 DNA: TGCAGCGTGCGGGAAGGACAGAACACTGAAGCTTTCTTT; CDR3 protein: CSVREGQNTEAFF
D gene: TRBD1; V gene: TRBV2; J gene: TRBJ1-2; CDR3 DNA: TGTGCCAGCAGGCAACAGGGGTTTGGCTACACCTTC; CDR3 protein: CASRQQGFGYTF
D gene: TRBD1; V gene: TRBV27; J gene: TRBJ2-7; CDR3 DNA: TGTGCCAGCAGTTTCGACAGGGGGCAAGGTGAGCAGTACTTC; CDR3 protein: CASSFDRGQGEQYF
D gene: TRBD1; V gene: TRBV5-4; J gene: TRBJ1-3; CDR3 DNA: TGTGCCAGCAGCTCCAGACAGGGTTCTGGAAACACCATATATTTT; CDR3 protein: CASSSRQGSGNTIYF
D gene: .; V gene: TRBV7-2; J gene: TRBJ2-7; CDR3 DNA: TGTGCCAGCAGCCCTGACACCGCCTACGAGCAGTACTTC; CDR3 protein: CASSPDTAYEQYF
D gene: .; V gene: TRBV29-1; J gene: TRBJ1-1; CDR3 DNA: TGCAGCGTTGACTGGCCTCCCGGACAGTTT; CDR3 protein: CSVDWPPGQF
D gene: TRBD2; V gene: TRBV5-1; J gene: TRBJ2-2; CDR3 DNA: TGCGCCAGCGGGCCGGGAGGTTTGACCGGGGAGCTGTTTTTT; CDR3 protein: CASGPGGLTGELFF
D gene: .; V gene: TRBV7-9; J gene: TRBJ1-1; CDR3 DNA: TGTGCCAGCAGCCCCGTGGGGGGAGGCACTGAAGCTTTCTTT; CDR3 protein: CASSPVGGGTEAFF
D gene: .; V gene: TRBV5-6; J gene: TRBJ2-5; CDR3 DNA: TGTGCCAGCAGCCAGTGGGACACATACCAAGAGACCCAGTACTTC; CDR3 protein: CASSQWDTYQETQYF
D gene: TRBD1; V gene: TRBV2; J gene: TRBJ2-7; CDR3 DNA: TGTGCCAGCAGTAACTACAGGGGCCCCGAGCAGTACTTC; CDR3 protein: CASSNYRGPEQYF
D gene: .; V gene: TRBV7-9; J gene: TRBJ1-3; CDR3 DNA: TGTGCCAGCAGCTTAGAGGCGGTTGGGTTGACCATATATTTT; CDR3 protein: CASSLEAVGLTIYF
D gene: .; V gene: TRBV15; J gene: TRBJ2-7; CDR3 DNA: TGTGCCACCAGCAGAGGGAGAGTCTACGAGCAGTACTTC; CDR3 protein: CATSRGRVYEQYF
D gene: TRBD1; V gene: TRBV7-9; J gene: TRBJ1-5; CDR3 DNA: TGTGCCAGCAGCTTGGGACAGGGAAAGGGTCAGCCCCAGCATTTT; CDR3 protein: CASSLGQGKGQPQHF
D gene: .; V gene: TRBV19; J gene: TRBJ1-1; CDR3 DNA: TGTGCCAGTAGGCGTCTAGGGACACCGAACACTGAAGCTTTCTTT; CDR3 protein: CASRRLGTPNTEAFF
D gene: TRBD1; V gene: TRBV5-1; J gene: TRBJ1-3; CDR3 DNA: TGCGCCAGCACCCCGGGCGGGACAGGAGGCGAAAGCACCATATATTTT; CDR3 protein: CASTPGGTGGESTIYF
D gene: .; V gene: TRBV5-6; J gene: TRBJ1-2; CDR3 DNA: TGTGCCAGCAGCCTTGGGGCGACAGCTGGCTACACCTTC; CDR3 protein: CASSLGATAGYTF
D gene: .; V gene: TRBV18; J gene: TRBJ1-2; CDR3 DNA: TGTGCCAGCTCACCACAGGGGCCCCTTAACTATGGCTACACCTTC; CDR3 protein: CASSPQGPLNYGYTF
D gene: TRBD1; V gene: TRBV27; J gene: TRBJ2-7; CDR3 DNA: TGTGCCAGCCGGGACAGGGGGTACGAGCAGTACTTC; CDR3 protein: CASRDRGYEQYF
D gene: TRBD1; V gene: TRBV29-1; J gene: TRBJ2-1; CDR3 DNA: TGCAGCGTTGAAGGCGGACAGGGCTCCCTATGGAGCTCCTACAATGAGCAGTTCTTC; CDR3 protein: CSVEGGQGSLWSSYNEQFF
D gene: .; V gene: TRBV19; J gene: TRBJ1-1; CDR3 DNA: TGTGCCAGTAGTGCCAGCGGAGGCACTGAAGCTTTCTTT; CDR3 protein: CASSASGGTEAFF
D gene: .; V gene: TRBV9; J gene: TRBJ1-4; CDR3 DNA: TGTGCCAGCAGCTCGAGCCAGGGTAATGAAAAACTGTTTTTT; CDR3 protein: CASSSSQGNEKLFF
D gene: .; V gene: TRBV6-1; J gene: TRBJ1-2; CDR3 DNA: TGTGCCAGCAGTGAGACGGCACAGGGCTACTATGGCTACACCTTC; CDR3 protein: CASSETAQGYYGYTF
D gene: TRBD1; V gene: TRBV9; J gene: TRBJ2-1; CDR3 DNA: TGTGCCAGCAGCGTACAGGGGGTTGGGAATGAGCAGTTCTTC; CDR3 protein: CASSVQGVGNEQFF
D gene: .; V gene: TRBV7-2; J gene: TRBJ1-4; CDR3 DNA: TGTGCCAGCAGCTTAGTAGGGGGTCATGAAAAACTGTTTTTT; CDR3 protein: CASSLVGGHEKLFF
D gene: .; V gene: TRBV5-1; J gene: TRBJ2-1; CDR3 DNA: TGCGCCAGCAGCTTGGCCGCGGGGAGTGAGCAGTTCTTC; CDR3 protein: CASSLAAGSEQFF
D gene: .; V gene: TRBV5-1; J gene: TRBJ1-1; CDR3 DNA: TGCGCCAGCAGCTTGGTGCGGGGGGGGAACACTGAAGCTTTCTTT; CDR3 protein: CASSLVRGGNTEAFF
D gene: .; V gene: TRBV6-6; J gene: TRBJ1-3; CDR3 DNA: TGTGCCAGCAGTTCCCATGGGGGGTCTGGAAACACCATATATTTT; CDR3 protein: CASSSHGGSGNTIYF
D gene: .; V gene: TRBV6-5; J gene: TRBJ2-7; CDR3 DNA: TGTGCCAGCACCTCACGGCTGGACACCTCCTACGAGCAGTACTTC; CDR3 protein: CASTSRLDTSYEQYF
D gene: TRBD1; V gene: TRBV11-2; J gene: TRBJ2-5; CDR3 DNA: TGTGCCAGCAGTCTAGTGACAGGGTTGGAGACCCAGTACTTC; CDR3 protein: CASSLVTGLETQYF
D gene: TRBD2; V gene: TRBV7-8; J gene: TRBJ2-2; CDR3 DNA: TGTGCCAGCAAAGTGGGAGGGACGGGAAACACCGGGGAGCTGTTTTTT; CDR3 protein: CASKVGGTGNTGELFF
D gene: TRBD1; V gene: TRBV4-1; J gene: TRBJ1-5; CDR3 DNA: TGCGCCAGCAGCCAAGGGACAGGGGGGTTAAATCAGCCCCAGCATTTT; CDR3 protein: CASSQGTGGLNQPQHF
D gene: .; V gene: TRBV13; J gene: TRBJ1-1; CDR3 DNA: TGTGCCAGCAGCGTAGCAGGGAAAGCTTTCTTT; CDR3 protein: CASSVAGKAFF
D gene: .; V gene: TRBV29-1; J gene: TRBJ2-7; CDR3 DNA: TGCAGCGTTCTTGGAGGAAACTACGAGCAGTACTTC; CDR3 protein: CSVLGGNYEQYF
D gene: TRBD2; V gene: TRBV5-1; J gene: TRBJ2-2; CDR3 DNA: TGCGCCAGCAGCCTCCCGGGAGGGCCGACCGGGGAGCTGTTTTTT; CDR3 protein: CASSLPGGPTGELFF
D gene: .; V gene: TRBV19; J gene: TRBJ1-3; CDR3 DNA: TGTGCCAGTAGTATCAGGGCGGTTAGCTCTGGAAACACCATATATTTT; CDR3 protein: CASSIRAVSSGNTIYF
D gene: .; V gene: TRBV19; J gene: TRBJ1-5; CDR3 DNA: TGTGCCAGTAGTATGGCAACAGGAAAAGATAGCAATCAGCCCCAGCATTTT; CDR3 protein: CASSMATGKDSNQPQHF
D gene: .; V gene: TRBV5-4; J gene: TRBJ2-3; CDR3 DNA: TGTGCCAGCAGTTCCGGACAGTCCACAGATACGCAGTATTTT; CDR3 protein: CASSSGQSTDTQYF